The 15 T cell receptor beta chains reported below all come from one sample, sequenced in a study of Graves' ophthalmopathy and Graves' hyperthyroidism. Researchers took RNA transcripts and amplified TCR beta CDR3 regions from them. Second-round multiplex PCR came after first-round RT-PCR with HTBI primers. TCRdb redid the calling of the multiplex PCR reads with MiXCR, one entry per CDR3 protein. The sample gives about 480,000 distinct CDR3 sequences, around 15% of which show up once; 9.8% is in the top ten. The sequencing input was blood. The receptors originated from a woman aged 25 to 45 with Graves' ophthalmopathy.

As to this clonotype: A read error is likely, as this CDR3 ends without the conserved phenylalanine or tryptophan. No DNA is shown, since the ends of the CDR3 on it are uncertain; the CDR3 is the one TCRdb lists. V is TRBV29-1 and J is TRBJ1-5. Germline V gives CDR1 SQVTM, CDR2 ANQGSEA. Counting both end residues, the CDR3 totals 13 amino acids. The CDR3 sequence: CSVADWANQPLHL.

The chain couples TRBV15 to TRBJ1-3; no firm D call. Germline V CDR1 and CDR2: LNHNV, YYDKDF (reference sequence). The CDR3 sequence is 14 residues long. V was pared by 2 bases and J by 4 bases, with 9 bases between. In DNA form, the CDR3 reads TGTGCCACCAGCAGACCTAGCCAAGGAAACACCATATATTTT. Its protein is CATSRPSQGNTIYF.

The chain employs TRBV29-1 and TRBJ1-2; 7 nucleotides agree with TRBD1. With 0 bases clipped from V and 4 bases from J, the junction kept 5 bases outside the gene matches. This CDR3 contains 14 residues. CDR1 and CDR2 (germline): SQVTM, ANQGSEA. This CDR3 reads CSVEEDRVTYGYTF. The CDR3 bases are TGCAGCGTTGAAGAAGACAGGGTGACCTATGGCTACACCTTC.

This clonotype showed up many times. The V call is TRBV6-1, the J call TRBJ2-5; tentatively, D is TRBD2 (6 bases). The ends were cut back, 2 bases at V and 4 bases at J, with 8 bases in the middle. The germline gives CDR1 MNHNS, CDR2 SASEGT. This CDR3 has 13 amino acids. The CDR3 DNA is TGTGCCAGCAGTGAACCCGGGGGAGAGACCCAGTACTTC. The encoded protein is CASSEPGGETQYF.

This clonotype came up many times. The chain recombines TRBV5-1 with TRBJ2-7, with TRBD2 matching over 12 bases. CDR1 SGHRS and CDR2 YFSETQ come from the germline V gene. J gave up 0 bases and V 6 bases, and 4 bases lay outside the gene matches. This CDR3 region has 15 residues. CDR3: CASTWTSGNSYEQYF. Here the CDR3 DNA reads TGCGCCAGCACCTGGACTAGCGGGAACTCCTACGAGCAGTACTTC.

Of note for this clonotype: The junction shows a germline mismatch at one end, possibly a read error. V is TRBV4-1 and J is TRBJ2-7; D perhaps matches TRBD2 (6 bases). Looked up from germline, CDR1 is MGHRA and CDR2 is YSYEKL. The CDR3 extends over 12 amino acids. The CDR3 nucleotides are TGCGCCAGCAGCCAAGGGGGAGGTTCGGAGCACTTC. Its translation: CASSQGGGSEHF.

Many counts were recorded for this clonotype. A much larger clonotype is one base distant, so this may be a read error. The genes are TRBV27 and TRBJ2-5; D uncertain. The CDR3 loop spans 12 amino acids. The germline V gene has CDR1 MNHEY and CDR2 SMNVEV (reference sequence). CDR3 nucleotide sequence: TGTGCCAACAGTCGACTCGGGGAGACCCAGTACTTC. Translation gives CANSRLGETQYF.

This clonotype was seen more than once but under ten times. The genes are TRBV5-1 and TRBJ2-5; D unclear. Germline V gene sequence: CDR1 SGHRS, CDR2 YFSETQ. V was shortened by 0 bases and J by 2 bases, with 14 bases between the two germline ends. This CDR3 has 16 residues. The CDR3 is CASSLDVNAGQETQYF. In DNA form, the CDR3 reads TGCGCCAGCAGCTTGGATGTCAATGCAGGACAAGAGACCCAGTACTTC.

This clonotype has a count of ten or more. V and J are TRBV7-2 and TRBJ2-7; 9 bases map to TRBD2. The CDR3 length is 15 residues. Per germline, CDR1 SGHTA and CDR2 FQGNSA. After removal of 3 bases from V and 2 bases from J, the junction contained 5 bases not matched to a gene. CDR3 residues: CASSLRTSVAYEQYF. The CDR3 region has the DNA TGTGCCAGCAGCTTGCGGACTAGCGTTGCCTACGAGCAGTACTTC. The whole variable domain, filled in from reference TRBV7-2 and TRBJ2-7, reads GAGVSQSPSNKVTEKGKDVELRCDPISGHTALYWYRQSLGQGLEFLIYFQGNSAPDKSGLPSDRFSAERTGGSVSTLTIQRTQQEDSAVYLCASSLRTSVAYEQYFGPGTRLTVT.

Worth noting for this clonotype: Possible read error: a much larger clone is one base away. The rearrangement uses TRBV6-5 and TRBJ1-1; 7 bases map to TRBD1. In germline, CDR1 is MNHEY, CDR2 SVGAGI. The CDR3 sequence is 15 residues long. The chain's CDR3 is CAGSVNRGRLAEAFF. In DNA, the CDR3 is TGTGCCGGCAGCGTGAACAGGGGCCGGCTCGCTGAAGCTTTCTTT.

Of note for this clonotype: Its ends do not fully match the called genes, so a read error is possible. The chain joins TRBV12-3 or TRBV12-4 to TRBJ1-6; D is perhaps TRBD1 (6 bases). This CDR3 spans 15 amino acids. CDR3 in DNA: TGTGCCAGCAGTTTCAGGGCAGGGGCTAATTCACCCCTTCACTTT. Protein: CASSFRAGANSPLHF.

This clonotype was found many times. V is TRBV28 and J is TRBJ2-5; TRBD1 agrees at 11 bases. V gave up 6 bases and J gave up 3 bases; unmatched junction bases: 9. This CDR3 spans 16 amino acids. CDR1 and CDR2 (germline): MDHEN, SYDVKM. This chain's CDR3 is CASSRGGGQGEETQYF. For the CDR3, the DNA is TGTGCCAGCAGCAGGGGCGGGGGACAGGGGGAAGAGACCCAGTACTTC.

This clonotype was seen many times. The chain employs TRBV7-2 and TRBJ2-7, with TRBD2 matching over 11 bases. Germline CDR1 is SGHTA and CDR2 is FQGNSA. Trimming cost V 3 bases and J 6 bases; bases outside gene matches: 7. This CDR3 has 15 amino acids. CDR3 protein: CASSFPLAGGGEQYF. The CDR3 DNA follows: TGTGCCAGCAGCTTTCCCCTAGCGGGAGGTGGCGAGCAGTACTTC. Combining the CDR3 with reference TRBV7-2 and TRBJ2-7 gives the whole variable domain GAGVSQSPSNKVTEKGKDVELRCDPISGHTALYWYRQSLGQGLEFLIYFQGNSAPDKSGLPSDRFSAERTGGSVSTLTIQRTQQEDSAVYLCASSFPLAGGGEQYFGPGTRLTVT.

This chain joins TRBV20-1 and TRBJ2-2; 7 positions agree with TRBD2. This CDR3 is 16 amino acids long. Germline V gives CDR1 DFQATT, CDR2 SNEGSKA (reference sequence). V shed 2 bases, J shed 7 bases, and the junction held 13 bases outside the gene matches. This chain's CDR3 is CSARNPSGITDGELFF. DNA of the CDR3: TGCAGTGCTAGAAACCCCAGCGGGATCACGGACGGGGAGCTGTTTTTT.

This clonotype was picked up many times. The J gene is TRBJ2-5, the V gene TRBV20-1; D possibly matches TRBD1 or TRBD2 (5 bases each). Germline values: CDR1 DFQATT, CDR2 SNEGSKA (reference sequence). Trimming cost V 3 bases and J 4 bases, with 15 bases left between them. This CDR3 is built from 14 residues. DNA of the CDR3: TGCAGTGCTAGGGACACCGGAGGATTAGAGACCCAGTACTTC. Translating gives CSARDTGGLETQYF.